This paragraph covers one TCR beta chain sequence. Its antigen is currently unknown. The sample belongs to a study of brain T cells in children with intractable seizures. The study, taken as a whole, reports: Pre-surgery blood may have been undersampled, hiding some clones. Viral specificity was inferred only from CDR3 similarity; HCMV serostatus was unknown.

The time point denotes: blood from clinic visit 5 months post-surgery; TSC patient then seizure free. Only cases whose brain tissue showed the highest T cell transcript signatures were sequenced. At least one anti-epileptic drug was given before surgery. Repertoires were generated with immunoSEQ multiplex PCR, while TCRdb's copy carries only in-frame clones and drops some. Among hundreds of thousands of clones listed, over 90% were seen once. The germline V gene has CDR1 GTSNPN and CDR2 SVGIG (reference sequence). The CDR3 loop spans 14 amino acids. Deletions cut 5 bases from V and 6 bases from J, with 17 bases between.

The chain couples TRBV30 to TRBJ1-5, with unresolved D. The TCR originated in a boy younger than two with tuberous sclerosis and intractable seizures. The source material was peripheral blood, sampled roughly 5 months after surgery. CDR3 DNA: TGTGCCTGGGGTGGAAGAGAGGGCGGTCAGCCCCAGCATTTT. Translation gives CAWGGREGGQPQHF. The whole variable domain, filled in from reference TRBV30 and TRBJ1-5, reads SQTIHQWPATLVQPVGSPLSLECTVEGTSNPNLYWYRQAAGRGLQLLFYSVGIGQISSEVPQNLSASRPQDRQFILSSKKLLLSDSGFYLCAWGGREGGQPQHFGDGTRLSIL.